This T cell receptor beta chain derives from a study of cytomegalovirus exposure and HLA in healthy donors. Study details: Earlier work reported 117 million unique TCR beta sequences from about 170 million T cells.

Only one count was recorded for this clone. The antigen remains unidentified. Overall study findings and caveats: Analysis was carried out at a later point, and it linked a missense DCLRE1C variant to TCR beta V- and J-gene trimming. Prediction of most subjects' HLA-A and HLA-B alleles by TCR beta sequences was reportedly accurate.

PCR amplification relied on 60 Vbeta primers (plus 13 Jbeta primers). In the study's own analysis: An analysis that came later counted 60 million to 80 million unique TCR beta chains, around 10 million shared. Profiled with immunoSEQ multiplex PCR; TCRdb holds only in-frame clones, not every one. The DNA was the basis for D and trimming; V, J and clone size are from that table. The sample yields some 180,000 clones, more than 75% seen once. The germline CDR1 and CDR2 sequences are SEHNR and FQNEAQ (reference sequence). CDR3 length equals 16 residues. Trimming pared 2 bases from V and 0 bases from J, leaving 11 bases between.

This clonotype was sampled from a woman aged 25 to 39 in good health and CMV-seropositive. V and J are TRBV7-9 and TRBJ2-1; tentative D call: TRBD1 (6 bases). Input material: PBMCs. CDR3 DNA sequence: TGTGCCAGCAGCTTAAGGGCAGGGGCCTCCTACAATGAGCAGTTCTTC. This translates into CASSLRAGASYNEQFF.